The rows below give T cell receptor beta chains drawn from one sample of a study of regulatory T cells in long-lasting Graves disease. One entry per CDR3 protein results from TCRdb running MiXCR on the multiplex PCR reads. The sample records a few hundred thousand distinct CDR3 sequences, over 15% being singletons. These data were also filed under a second study, of T cells in Graves' hyperthyroidism and ophthalmopathy.

The source was peripheral blood mononuclear cells (PBMCs), collected at new diagnosis, from a patient treated with antithyroid drugs. These receptors were taken from a man in his forties with Graves disease. The CDR3 runs from the conserved cysteine through the conserved F or W. D genes are given only for firm matches. Size is stated for part of the rows, as once, few or many counts, or as a class when the clone is expanded.

16	TRBV29-1	TRBD2	many	TRBJ2-1	TGCAGCGTAGAAGGGATGCGGGGGGCCCGGTACAATGAGCAGTTCTTC	CSVEGMRGARYNEQFF
16	TRBV2	TRBD1	many	TRBJ2-7	TGTGCCAGCAGTGAAGAGGGGACAGGGGAGCCCTACGAGCAGTACTTC	CASSEEGTGEPYEQYF
15	TRBV7-2	.	many	TRBJ2-3	TGTGCCAGCAGCGACCGGGGTAGCGGCACAGATACGCAGTATTTT	CASSDRGSGTDTQYF
13	TRBV5-6	.	.	TRBJ2-7	TGTGCCAGCAGCTCCGGGGACCCCTACGAGCAGTACTTC	CASSSGDPYEQYF
12	TRBV6-1	.	many	TRBJ2-7	TGTGCCACCAAGACAGAGACCTACGAGCAGTACTTC	CATKTETYEQYF
16	TRBV7-9	.	many	TRBJ2-2	TGTGCCAGCAGCCCAGGACTCGGCGCGAACACCGGGGAGCTGTTTTTT	CASSPGLGANTGELFF
12	TRBV2	.	many	TRBJ1-1	TGTGCCAGCAGTAGACGGTTCACTGAAGCTTTCTTT	CASSRRFTEAFF
15	TRBV19	.	once	TRBJ1-5	TGTGCCAGTAGTATTAATGAAGGGCCGAATCAGCCCCAGCATTTT	CASSINEGPNQPQHF
14	TRBV6-2/TRBV6-3	TRBD2	.	TRBJ2-1	TGTGCCAGTCAGGGACTAGCGGGGGGGAGAGTGCAGTTCTTC	CASQGLAGGRVQFF
15	TRBV24-1	TRBD1	.	TRBJ2-3	TGTGCCACCAGCCGGGGACAGCAAAGCACAGATACGCAGTATTTT	CATSRGQQSTDTQYF
13	TRBV9	.	.	TRBJ2-7	TGTGCCAGCAGCAGGGGAGGACCCGACGAGCAGTACTTC	CASSRGGPDEQYF
15	TRBV28	.	many	TRBJ1-1	TGTGCCAGCAGTTTATTCAGGACGGCGAACACTGAAGCTTTCTTT	CASSLFRTANTEAFF
14	TRBV9	.	.	TRBJ1-1	TGTGCCAGCAGCGTTATGGGGAGCTCCACTGAAGCTTTCTTT	CASSVMGSSTEAFF
15	TRBV28	TRBD1	many	TRBJ1-5	TGTGCCAGCAGTTTTAGCGGACAGGGCAGAAAGCCCCAGCATTTT	CASSFSGQGRKPQHF
14	TRBV6-4	.	many	TRBJ1-2	TGTGCCAGCAGTGAAGATTTAGGGGTCGGTGGCTACACCTTC	CASSEDLGVGGYTF
15	TRBV5-6	TRBD2	many	TRBJ2-3	TGTGCCAGCAGCTTTGGGGGGGCGGGAGGAGATACGCAGTATTTT	CASSFGGAGGDTQYF
14	TRBV7-3	TRBD1	.	TRBJ1-6	TGTGCCAGCAGTCTAGGGACAGCCAATTCACCCCTCCACTTT	CASSLGTANSPLHF
12	TRBV9	.	.	TRBJ1-2	TGTGCCAGCAGCCCCCCCGGCGGTGGCTACACCTTC	CASSPPGGGYTF
14	TRBV9	.	many	TRBJ1-1	TGTGCCAGCAGCCAATCCGGGGGGAACACTGAAGCTTTCTTT	CASSQSGGNTEAFF
14	TRBV20-1	.	many	TRBJ2-1	TGCAGTGCTAAGGGGGGGGGGTTCTACAATGAGCAGTTCTTC	CSAKGGGFYNEQFF
14	TRBV11-2	.	many	TRBJ2-5	TGTGCCAGCAGCCCCCGGAGGGTACGAGAGACCCAGTACTTC	CASSPRRVRETQYF
10	TRBV20-1	TRBD1	many	TRBJ1-1	TGCAGCGGCAGGGGGAACGAAGCTTTCTTT	CSGRGNEAFF
15	TRBV6-1	.	few	TRBJ2-2	TGTGCCAGCAGGGTGCAGGGGACGAACACCGGGGAGCTGTTTTTT	CASRVQGTNTGELFF
16	TRBV5-1	TRBD1	many	TRBJ2-1	TGCGCCAGCACCCTGATACCCGGGACAGGGGGCGTTGAGCAGTTCTTC	CASTLIPGTGGVEQFF
16	TRBV4-3	TRBD2	.	TRBJ2-3	TGCGCCAGCAGCCAGGCTAGACTAGCGGGCACAGATACGCAGTATTTT	CASSQARLAGTDTQYF
15	TRBV9	TRBD1	few	TRBJ2-2	TGTGCCAGCAGCGCCCGGGACAGGGGGACCGGGGAGCTGTTTTTT	CASSARDRGTGELFF
15	TRBV5-5	TRBD1	.	TRBJ2-1	TGTGCCAGCAGCTTAACAGGGGAAAACTACAATGAGCAGTTCTTC	CASSLTGENYNEQFF
14	TRBV6-1	.	many	TRBJ2-7	TGTGCCAGCAGTGAAGTCGCCAGTTCCTACGAGCAGTACTTC	CASSEVASSYEQYF
14	TRBV5-1	.	many	TRBJ2-7	TGCGCCAGCAGCTTGGTCCTACAGGGAGGCGAGCAGTACTTC	CASSLVLQGGEQYF
16	TRBV6-5	TRBD1	many	TRBJ1-4	TGTGCCAGCAGTTCCCGCCCGGGACAGGTTAATGAAAAACTGTTTTTT	CASSSRPGQVNEKLFF
15	TRBV7-2	.	many	TRBJ2-7	TGTGCCAGCAGCTTGCTAAGGCCCCTCTCCTACGAGCAGTACTTC	CASSLLRPLSYEQYF
13	TRBV2	.	many	TRBJ1-6	TGTGCCAGCATCTTCAGGGCTAATTCACCCCTCCACTTT	CASIFRANSPLHF
12	TRBV12-3/TRBV12-4	.	few	TRBJ1-2	TGTGCCAGCAGTTTAAATTTGTATGGCTACACCTTC	CASSLNLYGYTF
14	TRBV15	.	.	TRBJ2-7	TGTGCCACCAGCAGCACGACGGACTCCTACGAGCAGTACTTC	CATSSTTDSYEQYF
14	TRBV20-1	.	many	TRBJ2-5	TGCAGTGCTAGTCTGTTAACGTCGCAAGAGACCCAGTACTTC	CSASLLTSQETQYF
13	TRBV4-1	.	once	TRBJ2-1	TGCGCCAGCAGCCAGGTGCTTGGACGTGAGCAGTTCTTC	CASSQVLGREQFF
14	TRBV12-3/TRBV12-4	.	many	TRBJ1-1	TGTGCCAGCAGTTTCCGTACTGGTTACACTGAAGCTTTCTTT	CASSFRTGYTEAFF
13	TRBV11-2	.	many	TRBJ2-3	TGTGCCAGCAGCTTTTCCAACACAGATACGCAGTATTTT	CASSFSNTDTQYF
14	TRBV6-4	.	few	TRBJ2-7	TGTGCCAGCAGCCCCAGCGGCTACTCCTACGAGCAGTACTTC	CASSPSGYSYEQYF
14	TRBV9	TRBD1	.	TRBJ1-1	TGTGCCAGCAGCTCGGGACAGGTAGGGGCTGAAGCTTTCTTT	CASSSGQVGAEAFF
15	TRBV20-1	.	many	TRBJ1-1	TGCAGTGCTAGAGATTGGGCAGGTGGGCCCTCTGAAGCTTTCTTT	CSARDWAGGPSEAFF
13	TRBV7-3	.	many	TRBJ1-1	TGTGCCAGCAGCCGAATCCTGGAGACTGAAGCTTTCTTT	CASSRILETEAFF